The following is a T cell receptor beta chain sequence with its context. Its antigen is unknown. Separation from the approximately 660-subject first cohort characterized the roughly 120-subject validation cohort, to which the donors belonged. This entry belongs to a study of cytomegalovirus exposure and HLA in healthy donors. About the research overall: A subsequent analysis stated that the 110 or so validation repertoires were run on the same platform as the 600 to 750 first-cohort repertoires. Study-level points and caveats: According to a subsequent analysis, TCR clusters from the first cohort were inclined to appear together in the 110 or so validation repertoires.

V lost 4 bases and J lost 5, with 7 bases in between. CDR3 length: 12 amino acids. Germline CDR1 and CDR2: SGDLS and YYNGEE. Produced via immunoSEQ multiplex PCR; TCRdb's table is partial and in-frame only. The table includes tens of thousands of clones, 96% detected once. This sequence originates from a young man in good health and CMV-seronegative. The sample comprised PBMCs. The chain has TRBV9 and TRBJ2-1; D is unresolved. CDR3 in amino acids: CASSLLHNEQFF. The CDR3 DNA sequence: TGTGCCAGCAGCCTCCTCCACAATGAGCAGTTCTTC. The full variable domain, with the rest looked up from reference TRBV9 and TRBJ2-1, is DSGVTQTPKHLITATGQRVTLRCSPRSGDLSVYWYQQSLDQGLQFLIQYYNGEERAKGNILERFSAQQFPDLHSELNLSSLELGDSALYFCASSLLHNEQFFGPGTRLTVL.